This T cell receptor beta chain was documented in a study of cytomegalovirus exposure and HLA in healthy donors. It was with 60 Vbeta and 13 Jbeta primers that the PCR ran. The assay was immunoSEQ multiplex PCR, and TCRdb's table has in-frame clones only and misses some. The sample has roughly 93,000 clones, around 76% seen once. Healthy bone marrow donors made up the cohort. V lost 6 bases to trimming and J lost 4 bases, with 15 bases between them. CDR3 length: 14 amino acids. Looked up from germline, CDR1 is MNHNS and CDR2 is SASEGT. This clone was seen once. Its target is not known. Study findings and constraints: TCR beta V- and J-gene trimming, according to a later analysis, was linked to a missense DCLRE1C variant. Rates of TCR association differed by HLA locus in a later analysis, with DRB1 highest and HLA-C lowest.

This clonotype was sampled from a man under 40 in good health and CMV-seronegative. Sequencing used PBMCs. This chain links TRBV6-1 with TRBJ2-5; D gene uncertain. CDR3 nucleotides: TGTGCCAGCAGGGAAAGCGCAACCAGAGAGACCCAGTACTTC. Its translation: CASRESATRETQYF.